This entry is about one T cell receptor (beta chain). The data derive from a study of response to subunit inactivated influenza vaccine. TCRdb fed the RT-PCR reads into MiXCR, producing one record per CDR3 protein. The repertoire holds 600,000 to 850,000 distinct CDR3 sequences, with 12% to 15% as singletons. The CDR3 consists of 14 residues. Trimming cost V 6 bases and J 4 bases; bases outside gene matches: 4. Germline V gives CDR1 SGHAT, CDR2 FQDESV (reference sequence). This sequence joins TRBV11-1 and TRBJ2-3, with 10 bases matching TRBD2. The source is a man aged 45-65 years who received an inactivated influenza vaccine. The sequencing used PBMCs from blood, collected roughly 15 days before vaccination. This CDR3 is CASSRTSGSDTQYF. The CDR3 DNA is TGTGCCAGCAGTCGGACTAGCGGTTCAGATACGCAGTATTTT.